Listed below are T cell receptor beta chains from one sample, sequenced in a study of T cells after yellow fever vaccination. Using its own MiXCR run on the 5' RACE reads, TCRdb lists one record per CDR3 protein. The repertoire holds 400,000 or so distinct CDR3 sequences, with around 10% as singletons. Sequenced here: PBMCs, sampled on the day of the first yellow fever vaccination. The receptors were sampled from a man aged 18 to 30 who received the YFV17D yellow fever vaccine. The CDR3 runs from the conserved cysteine through the conserved F or W. A D gene is named only where the DNA matches it firmly. Clone size appears in some rows only: once, few, many, or a class for an expanded clone.

d_call	v_call	j_call	clone_size	cdr3_nt	cdr3_aa
-	TRBV4-3	TRBJ2-2	many	TGCGCCAGCAGCCAAGATTGGGCAGGGGCCGGGGAGCTGTTTTTT	CASSQDWAGAGELFF
TRBD1	TRBV27	TRBJ2-1	-	TGTGCCAGCAGTGTGGACAGGGGGTTTGGATTGGAGCAGTTCTTC	CASSVDRGFGLEQFF
-	TRBV7-9	TRBJ1-4	-	TGTGCCAGCAGCTTAGATGGGGGAATAGGTGAAAAACTGTTTTTT	CASSLDGGIGEKLFF
TRBD1	TRBV24-1	TRBJ2-1	-	TGTGCCACCAGTGATTCCGGGACAGGGGGGGATGAGCAGTTCTTC	CATSDSGTGGDEQFF
-	TRBV20-1	TRBJ2-5	few	TGCAGTGCTAGTAGTGTGTCCCTTCAAGAGACCCAGTACTTC	CSASSVSLQETQYF
TRBD1	TRBV10-3	TRBJ2-3	-	TGTGCCATCAGTGACCAGGGGGCGGGCACAGATACGCAGTATTTT	CAISDQGAGTDTQYF
-	TRBV3-1	TRBJ2-3	few	TGTGCCAGCAGCCAAGTGTTAGCGTCTGATACGCAGTATTTT	CASSQVLASDTQYF
TRBD1	TRBV7-2	TRBJ1-5	-	TGTGCCAGCAGCGAAGAACCCCGGGACAGGTGGAGTCAGCCCCAGCATTTT	CASSEEPRDRWSQPQHF
-	TRBV5-1	TRBJ1-5	-	TGCGCCAGCAGCTTCGCGGGGGATAGCAATCAGCCCCAGCATTTT	CASSFAGDSNQPQHF
-	TRBV7-9	TRBJ1-3	few	TGTGCCAGCAGCCGGATAGTGGTCCAAAATGTAAACACCATATATTTT	CASSRIVVQNVNTIYF
TRBD1	TRBV7-2	TRBJ1-1	few	TGTGCCAGCAGCTTATGGACAGGGCGATCGGGCACTGAAGCTTTCTTT	CASSLWTGRSGTEAFF
-	TRBV5-1	TRBJ1-1	few	TGCGCCACCAGAACCGGGACCAACGATCGGGGCACTGAAGCTTTCTTT	CATRTGTNDRGTEAFF
TRBD1	TRBV7-9	TRBJ1-1	few	TGTGCCAGCAGCCCGAGACAGGGGAGGGGTCGAGCTTTCTTT	CASSPRQGRGRAFF
-	TRBV5-6	TRBJ1-6	-	TGTGCCAGCAGCCCGGACACCTACAATTCACCCCTCCACTTT	CASSPDTYNSPLHF
-	TRBV20-1	TRBJ1-5	-	TGCAGTGCTATCCGGGACCCAGGGATTGGGAATCAGCCCCAGCATTTT	CSAIRDPGIGNQPQHF
-	TRBV4-3	TRBJ2-5	many	TGCGCCAGCAGCCAAGCCCTCCCCGCAGGGGGGAGTAATACCCAGTACTTC	CASSQALPAGGSNTQYF
-	TRBV7-8	TRBJ2-2	many	TGTGCCAGCAGCTTCTTACGAGGGGCCGGGGAGCTGTTTTTT	CASSFLRGAGELFF
-	TRBV20-1	TRBJ2-3	many	TGCAGTGCTAGCGGTGGAGATACGCAGTATTTT	CSASGGDTQYF
-	TRBV5-6	TRBJ2-2	-	TGTGCCAGCAGCTCCCTGGACGCAGACACCGGGGAGCTGTTTTTT	CASSSLDADTGELFF
-	TRBV15	TRBJ2-3	-	TGTGCCACCAGCAGAGATCTGGCGGGGTCAGATACGCAGTATTTT	CATSRDLAGSDTQYF
-	TRBV12-3/TRBV12-4	TRBJ2-2	few	TGTGCCAGCAGTTCGGCTGGAAGCACCGGGGAGCTGTTTTTT	CASSSAGSTGELFF
-	TRBV7-3	TRBJ1-1	-	TGTGCCAGCAGCCTCTGCCCTGGGACGGAGAACACTGAAGCTTTCTTT	CASSLCPGTENTEAFF
TRBD1	TRBV4-3	TRBJ2-5	few	TGCGCCAGCAGCCAGACCGGGACAGCGATCCAAGAGACCCAGTACTTC	CASSQTGTAIQETQYF
-	TRBV5-6	TRBJ1-2	-	TGTGCCAGCAGCCCTGGGGACCACTATGGCTACACCTTC	CASSPGDHYGYTF